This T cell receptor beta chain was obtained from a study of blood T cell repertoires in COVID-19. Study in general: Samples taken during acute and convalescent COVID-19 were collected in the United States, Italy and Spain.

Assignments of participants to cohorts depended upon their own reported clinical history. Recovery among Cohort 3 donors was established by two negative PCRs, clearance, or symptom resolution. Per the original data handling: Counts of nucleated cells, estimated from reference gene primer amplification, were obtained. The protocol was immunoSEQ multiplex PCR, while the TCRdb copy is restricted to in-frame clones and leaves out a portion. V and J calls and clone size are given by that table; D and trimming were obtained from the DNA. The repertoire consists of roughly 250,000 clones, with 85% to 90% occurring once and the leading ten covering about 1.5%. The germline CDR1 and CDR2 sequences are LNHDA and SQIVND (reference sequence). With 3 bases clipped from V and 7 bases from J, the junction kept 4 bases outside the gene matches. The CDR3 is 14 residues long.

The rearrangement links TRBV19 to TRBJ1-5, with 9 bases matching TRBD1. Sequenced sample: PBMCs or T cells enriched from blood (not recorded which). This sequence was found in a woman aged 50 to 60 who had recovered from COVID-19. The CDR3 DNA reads TGTGCCAGTAGTATCTGGACAGGGGACCAGCCCCAGCATTTT. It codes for CASSIWTGDQPQHF.